This T cell receptor (beta chain) derives from a study of T cell responses to AZD1222 COVID-19 vaccine. The overall study: Some second doses came at about 4 weeks and others at about 12 weeks; these were pooled. Regarding the study as a whole: Once two AZD1222 doses were given, Spike-specific TCR breadth and depth went up. Donors, mostly white British, included more females; clonal diversity was possibly underestimated. Repertoires in all cases were sampled only once the peak T cell response had passed.

The CDR3 runs to 16 residues. Germline values: CDR1 SEHNR, CDR2 FQNEAQ (reference sequence). V was shortened by 7 bases and J by 0 bases, with 18 bases between the two germline ends. Using immunoSEQ multiplex PCR, the repertoire was profiled, and TCRdb retains in-frame clones only, with some absent. The sample lists under 150,000 clones, 85% to 95% occurring once. On this clone itself: What it binds is not known.

The sequence came from an adult in good health. The source was peripheral blood, collected on day 0 of AZD1222 vaccination. V and J are TRBV7-9 and TRBJ1-2; unclear D gene. The CDR3 is CASNPEAHKPNYGYTF. The CDR3, as DNA: TGTGCCAGCAACCCTGAGGCCCACAAACCTAACTATGGCTACACCTTC.